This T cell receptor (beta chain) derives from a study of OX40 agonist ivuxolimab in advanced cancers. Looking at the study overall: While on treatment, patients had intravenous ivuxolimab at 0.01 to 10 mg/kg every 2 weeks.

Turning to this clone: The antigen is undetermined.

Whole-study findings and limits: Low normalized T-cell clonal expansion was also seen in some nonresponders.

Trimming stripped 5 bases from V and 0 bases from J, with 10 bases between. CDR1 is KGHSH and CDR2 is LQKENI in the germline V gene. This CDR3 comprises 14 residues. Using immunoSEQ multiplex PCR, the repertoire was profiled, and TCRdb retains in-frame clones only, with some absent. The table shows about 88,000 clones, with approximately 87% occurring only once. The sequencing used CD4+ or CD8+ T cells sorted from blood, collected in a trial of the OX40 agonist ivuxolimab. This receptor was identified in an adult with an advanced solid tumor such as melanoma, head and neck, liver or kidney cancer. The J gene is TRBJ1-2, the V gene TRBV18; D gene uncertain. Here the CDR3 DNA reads TGTGCCAGCTCATCGGAGAGAGCTAACTATGGCTACACCTTC. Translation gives CASSSERANYGYTF.